A selection of T cell receptor beta chains follows, all from one sample in a study of cytomegalovirus exposure and HLA in healthy donors. The assay was immunoSEQ multiplex PCR, and TCRdb's table has in-frame clones only and misses some. This repertoire shows about 130,000 clones, about three quarters found once; its top ten account for under 15%. Source material: PBMCs. These receptors all stem from a woman aged 60-75 years in good health and CMV-seropositive. The CDR3 runs from the conserved cysteine through the conserved F or W. The D gene is left open where the match is weak. Size is omitted from some rows. Given values are once, few, many or a class for expanded clones.

V gene,clone size,J gene,D gene,CDR3 length,CDR3 protein,CDR3 DNA
TRBV7-8,NA,TRBJ2-3,NA,13,CASSRDSHRSQYF,TGTGCCAGCAGCCGGGACTCCCACCGATCGCAGTATTTT
TRBV5-1,NA,TRBJ1-2,NA,13,CASSLLVNYGYTF,TGCGCCAGCAGCTTGTTAGTAAACTATGGCTACACCTTC
TRBV7-9,NA,TRBJ2-1,NA,15,CASSYPGRSYNEQFF,TGTGCCAGCAGCTATCCTGGGCGCTCCTACAATGAGCAGTTCTTC
TRBV2,NA,TRBJ1-2,NA,12,CASRPDSYGYTF,TGTGCCAGCAGGCCGGACAGCTATGGCTACACCTTC
TRBV9,few,TRBJ1-2,TRBD1,15,CASSVGQGSGYGYTF,TGTGCCAGCAGCGTAGGACAGGGCTCTGGGTATGGCTACACCTTC
TRBV5-1,NA,TRBJ1-1,TRBD1,13,CASSLDRGYEAFF,TGCGCCAGCAGCCTAGACAGGGGGTATGAAGCTTTCTTT
TRBV10-3,NA,TRBJ2-3,NA,13,CAISESAADTQYF,TGTGCCATCAGTGAGTCGGCGGCAGATACGCAGTATTTT
TRBV6-5,once,TRBJ1-2,TRBD1,15,CASSYGTGGSYGYTF,TGTGCCAGCAGCTACGGGACAGGGGGCTCCTATGGCTACACCTTC
TRBV5-1,NA,TRBJ2-7,NA,14,CASSPGTFSYEQYF,TGCGCCAGCAGCCCCGGGACTTTCTCCTACGAGCAGTACTTC
TRBV30,once,TRBJ1-2,NA,12,CAWTWGDYGYTF,TGTGCCTGGACCTGGGGGGACTATGGCTACACCTTC
TRBV18,NA,TRBJ1-5,TRBD1,13,CASSHDREQPQHF,TGTGCCAGCTCACACGACAGGGAACAGCCCCAGCATTTT
TRBV5-1,few,TRBJ2-1,NA,14,CASSGGTNYNEQFF,TGCGCCAGCAGCGGAGGGACCAACTACAATGAGCAGTTCTTC
TRBV29-1,NA,TRBJ2-5,TRBD2,17,CSVEPRTSGGFGYTQYF,TGCAGCGTTGAACCGAGGACTAGCGGGGGCTTCGGGTATACCCAGTACTTC
TRBV4-1,NA,TRBJ2-7,NA,13,CASSQDRPTGQYF,TGCGCCAGCAGCCAAGATCGCCCAACAGGGCAGTACTTC
TRBV11-2,NA,TRBJ1-2,NA,15,CASSQFNAANYGYTF,TGTGCCAGCAGCCAATTTAACGCAGCTAACTATGGCTACACCTTC
TRBV19,NA,TRBJ1-2,NA,15,CASSPSRGSVTGYTF,TGTGCCAGTAGTCCGAGTAGGGGGTCTGTGACTGGCTACACCTTC
TRBV28,NA,TRBJ1-6,NA,14,CASSTHRDGSPLHF,TGTGCCAGCAGCACCCACAGGGACGGATCACCCCTCCACTTT
TRBV4-3,few,TRBJ1-1,NA,14,CASSPGDRNTEAFF,TGCGCCAGCAGCCCGGGGGATCGGAACACTGAAGCTTTCTTT
TRBV19,NA,TRBJ1-1,NA,13,CASSWTQGTEAFF,TGTGCCAGTAGTTGGACCCAGGGTACTGAAGCTTTCTTT
TRBV30,NA,TRBJ2-1,NA,16,CAWSFGGSGAYNEQFF,TGTGCCTGGAGTTTCGGCGGTAGCGGAGCTTACAATGAGCAGTTCTTC
TRBV28,NA,TRBJ2-1,TRBD2,15,CASRDGGAEMNEQFF,TGTGCCAGCAGGGACGGGGGGGCCGAGATGAATGAGCAGTTCTTC
TRBV6-5,NA,TRBJ1-2,NA,14,CASSYEPGVSGYTF,TGTGCCAGCAGTTACGAGCCGGGGGTCTCTGGCTACACCTTC